Listed below are T cell receptor beta chains from one sample, sequenced in a study of T cell responses to AZD1222 COVID-19 vaccine. Libraries were prepared by immunoSEQ multiplex PCR; TCRdb keeps only in-frame clonotypes and omits some of them. Of 140,000 to 150,000 clones in the sample, approximately 90% were seen once. Sequencing used peripheral blood, obtained 28 days after the second AZD1222 dose. All receptors come from an adult who received the AZD1222 COVID-19 vaccine. Each CDR3 is given with its conserved first and last residue. Fields, in order: J gene, CDR3 length, clone size, D gene, V gene, CDR3 DNA, CDR3 protein. D genes are given only for firm matches. A clone size is listed for some rows: how often the clone was seen (once, few, many), or a class if it is expanded.

TRBJ2-1,13,many,NA,TRBV5-4,TGTGCCAGCAGCTTGATCGGGAGCGGGGAGCAGTTCTTC,CASSLIGSGEQFF
TRBJ2-7,15,NA,TRBD2,TRBV4-1,TGCGCCAGCGGGATGGGACCTAGCGGGAACCTACGGCAGTACTTC,CASGMGPSGNLRQYF
TRBJ2-5,15,NA,NA,TRBV11-2,TGTGCCAGCAGCTTAGATCCCGGGCCTGTGGAGACCCAGTACTTC,CASSLDPGPVETQYF
TRBJ2-7,11,many,NA,TRBV5-1,TGCGCCAGCAGCGAAGCCGACGAGCAGTACTTC,CASSEADEQYF
TRBJ1-2,15,NA,TRBD1,TRBV11-2,TGTGCCAGCAGCTTCCCCTGGACAGGAAACTATGGCTACACCTTC,CASSFPWTGNYGYTF
TRBJ1-2,14,NA,TRBD1,TRBV5-8,TGTGCCAGCAGCTCCAGGGGGCGCGGCTATGGCTACACCTTC,CASSSRGRGYGYTF
TRBJ2-3,14,NA,NA,TRBV29-1,TGCAGCGTTGGCGGCGGGATAGGCTCCGATACGCAGTATTTT,CSVGGGIGSDTQYF
TRBJ1-1,18,NA,NA,TRBV21-1,TGTGCCAGCAGCCACCCTGGGACAGTAACAGTGATGAACACTGAAGCTTTCTTT,CASSHPGTVTVMNTEAFF
TRBJ2-2,16,NA,NA,TRBV7-5,TGTGCCAGATTACCGACAGGGGCCCCCCCGGTTGGGGAGCTGTTTTTT,CARLPTGAPPVGELFF
TRBJ2-5,13,NA,NA,TRBV30,TGTGCCTGGAGGTATCGGGCGGGGGAGACCCAGTACTTC,CAWRYRAGETQYF
TRBJ2-1,17,once,TRBD2,TRBV7-9,TGTGCCAGCAGCAAAGGGGGGGGACTAGCAGGTCCCGATGAGCAGTTCTTC,CASSKGGGLAGPDEQFF
TRBJ1-1,14,NA,NA,TRBV2,TGTGCCAGCAGTGAGGGGCAGGGGAACACTGAAGCTTTCTTT,CASSEGQGNTEAFF
TRBJ2-7,15,NA,NA,TRBV7-9,TGTGCCAGCAGCTTAGCTGGTGATGGCACCTACGAGCAGTACTTC,CASSLAGDGTYEQYF
TRBJ1-4,16,few,TRBD1,TRBV7-8,TGTGCCAGCAGCTTCTTGGACAGGCGGGCTAATGAAAAACTGTTTTTT,CASSFLDRRANEKLFF
TRBJ1-3,16,NA,NA,TRBV7-9,TGTGCCAGCAGCTTAAAGCAGGGATTCTCTGGAAACACCATATATTTT,CASSLKQGFSGNTIYF
TRBJ1-6,15,few,TRBD1,TRBV7-2,TGTGCCAGCAGCTCACAGACAGGGAGTAATTCACCCCTCCACTTT,CASSSQTGSNSPLHF
TRBJ1-4,14,NA,TRBD1,TRBV7-9,TGTGCCAGCAGCGAGACAGGGAGGCACGAAAAACTGTTTTTT,CASSETGRHEKLFF
TRBJ1-2,14,NA,TRBD1,TRBV7-2,TGTGCCAGCAGCTTAGTGGACAGGGGGTGGGACTACACCTTC,CASSLVDRGWDYTF
TRBJ2-5,14,NA,NA,TRBV5-1,TGCGCCAGCAGCTTAGGGGGAGGACAAGAGACCCAGTACTTC,CASSLGGGQETQYF
TRBJ1-5,14,NA,NA,TRBV5-1,TGCGCCAGCAGCCCGGGGACTTCCAATCAGCCCCAGCATTTT,CASSPGTSNQPQHF
TRBJ2-7,13,NA,TRBD1,TRBV19,TGTGCCAGTAGTCCACAGGGGATCAACGAGCAGTACTTC,CASSPQGINEQYF
TRBJ1-4,15,NA,TRBD1,TRBV6-5,TGTGCCAGTACAGGGGGCGCCCTTTCAAATGAAAAACTGTTTTTT,CASTGGALSNEKLFF
TRBJ1-6,17,NA,NA,TRBV5-5,TGTGCCAGCAGCTTGGTGTCAGGGGAGTTGAGGAATTCACCCCTCCACTTT,CASSLVSGELRNSPLHF
TRBJ1-2,18,NA,TRBD1,TRBV27,TGTGCCAGCAGTGTCGGGACAGTCGCTCTGAGGGATTATTATGGCTACACCTTC,CASSVGTVALRDYYGYTF
TRBJ2-2,13,NA,NA,TRBV12-3/TRBV12-4,TGTGCCAGCAGCCCCGTACCCACCGGGGAGCTGTTTTTT,CASSPVPTGELFF
TRBJ2-1,17,NA,NA,TRBV24-1,TGTGCCACCAGTGATTTAGGTGAGGGAAGCGTAGGCAATGAGCAGTTCTTC,CATSDLGEGSVGNEQFF
TRBJ1-1,16,NA,NA,TRBV6-5,TGTGCCAGCAGTTACGGACCCAGGTTGGGGCTCAATAGTGCTTTCTTT,CASSYGPRLGLNSAFF
TRBJ1-2,11,NA,NA,TRBV18,TGTGCCAGCTCACCAGGGCATGGCTACACCTTC,CASSPGHGYTF
TRBJ2-1,16,NA,TRBD1,TRBV19,TGTGCCAGTAGCACTGACTCCGGGACAGGGGTGAATGAGCAGTTCTTC,CASSTDSGTGVNEQFF
TRBJ1-2,11,NA,NA,TRBV30,TGTGCCCGGCGAAGGGGGGAAGGCTACACCTTC,CARRRGEGYTF
TRBJ2-1,17,NA,TRBD2,TRBV24-1,TGTGCCACCAGTGATTCTTCGACTAGCGGGCCTAGGAATGAGCAGTTCTTC,CATSDSSTSGPRNEQFF
TRBJ1-4,13,NA,NA,TRBV9,TGTGCCAGCAGCCCGCCCTTGGATGGAAAACTGTTTTTT,CASSPPLDGKLFF